The rows below give T cell receptor beta chains drawn from one sample of a study of T cells expressing NK-cell markers. From its re-call of the 5' RACE reads, TCRdb lists each CDR3 protein once, without DNA. The sample has about 110,000 distinct CDR3 sequences; the top ten hold about 18%. The specimen was blood T cells: a sorted CD56 or NKG2C T cell subset, CD4+ or CD8+ T cells, or bulk PBMC T cells (not recorded which). All receptors come from a woman aged 18 to 75 in good health. Each CDR3 is given with its conserved first and last residue.

CDR3aa: CASSLGRGAVFF
j_gene: TRBJ2-2
v_gene: TRBV12-3/TRBV12-4

CDR3aa: CSVDGTSGMYYEQFF
j_gene: TRBJ2-1
v_gene: TRBV29-1

CDR3aa: CASSLRSNSYNEQFF
j_gene: TRBJ2-1
v_gene: TRBV27

CDR3aa: CASSYGTSGYTGELFF
j_gene: TRBJ2-2
v_gene: TRBV5-4

CDR3aa: CASSIPGLAGEETQYF
j_gene: TRBJ2-5
v_gene: TRBV7-6

CDR3aa: CAAGPRIMNTEAFF
j_gene: TRBJ1-1
v_gene: TRBV21-1

CDR3aa: CASSLWGTPSSGNTIYF
j_gene: TRBJ1-3
v_gene: TRBV11-2

CDR3aa: CSAGDWKNTEAFF
j_gene: TRBJ1-1
v_gene: TRBV20-1

CDR3aa: CAWTGLAGGHNEQFF
j_gene: TRBJ2-1
v_gene: TRBV30

CDR3aa: CATSSKHGGTEAFF
j_gene: TRBJ1-1
v_gene: TRBV15

CDR3aa: CASSWLASVGDQETQYF
j_gene: TRBJ2-5
v_gene: TRBV7-6

CDR3aa: CSARPMSLGYTF
j_gene: TRBJ1-2
v_gene: TRBV20-1

CDR3aa: CASSRSGAIYEQFF
j_gene: TRBJ2-1
v_gene: TRBV19

CDR3aa: CASGFKNTEAFF
j_gene: TRBJ1-1
v_gene: TRBV12-5

CDR3aa: CSARGWENGEQFF
j_gene: TRBJ2-1
v_gene: TRBV20-1

CDR3aa: CASSSRGSGANVLTF
j_gene: TRBJ2-6
v_gene: TRBV12-3/TRBV12-4

CDR3aa: CASRMTGGYEKLFF
j_gene: TRBJ1-4
v_gene: TRBV7-2

CDR3aa: CSVDNLAGGPTSTDTQYF
j_gene: TRBJ2-3
v_gene: TRBV29-1

CDR3aa: CASNPLAGRPSNEQFF
j_gene: TRBJ2-1
v_gene: TRBV6-1

CDR3aa: CASSQGTSGSSGGNIQYF
j_gene: TRBJ2-4
v_gene: TRBV4-3

CDR3aa: CASSPRAGPPTTEAFF
j_gene: TRBJ1-1
v_gene: TRBV7-6

CDR3aa: CASSLGAWQFF
j_gene: TRBJ2-1
v_gene: TRBV6-2/TRBV6-3

CDR3aa: CASSLLGNSPLHF
j_gene: TRBJ1-6
v_gene: TRBV12-3/TRBV12-4

CDR3aa: CASSYGTNEQFF
j_gene: TRBJ2-1
v_gene: TRBV6-5

CDR3aa: CATGRDNQPQHF
j_gene: TRBJ1-5
v_gene: TRBV28

CDR3aa: CASSLHRLNTEAFF
j_gene: TRBJ1-1
v_gene: TRBV27

CDR3aa: CASRGIWNTEAFF
j_gene: TRBJ1-1
v_gene: TRBV6-1

CDR3aa: CSASFIGGRATDTQYF
j_gene: TRBJ2-3
v_gene: TRBV20-1

CDR3aa: CASSQGRTGGGYTF
j_gene: TRBJ1-2
v_gene: TRBV4-1

CDR3aa: CASSPPGAGGEQFF
j_gene: TRBJ2-1
v_gene: TRBV7-9

CDR3aa: CASSFTRDTYEKLFF
j_gene: TRBJ1-4
v_gene: TRBV6-1

CDR3aa: CASSQDRFTGELFF
j_gene: TRBJ2-2
v_gene: TRBV4-3

CDR3aa: CASSEGGVWGTDTQYF
j_gene: TRBJ2-3
v_gene: TRBV25-1

CDR3aa: CASSQSNTEAFF
j_gene: TRBJ1-1
v_gene: TRBV14

CDR3aa: CASSLWREIHEQFF
j_gene: TRBJ2-1
v_gene: TRBV5-4

CDR3aa: CAISEGTSVDPSTDTQYF
j_gene: TRBJ2-3
v_gene: TRBV10-3

CDR3aa: CASSQGVAGAYNEQFF
j_gene: TRBJ2-1
v_gene: TRBV4-2

CDR3aa: CATRPRDRDNNEQFF
j_gene: TRBJ2-1
v_gene: TRBV24-1

CDR3aa: CSARTQVGAFF
j_gene: TRBJ1-1
v_gene: TRBV20-1

CDR3aa: CSAQTSGGSINTGELFF
j_gene: TRBJ2-2
v_gene: TRBV20-1

CDR3aa: CASSLSPGGVLTEAFF
j_gene: TRBJ1-1
v_gene: TRBV27

CDR3aa: CASSQWTSGDNEQFF
j_gene: TRBJ2-1
v_gene: TRBV4-3

CDR3aa: CASSVGGSGDYEQYF
j_gene: TRBJ2-7
v_gene: TRBV9

CDR3aa: CSARDRIRTGANYGYTF
j_gene: TRBJ1-2
v_gene: TRBV20-1

CDR3aa: CASIAGVGADGYTF
j_gene: TRBJ1-2
v_gene: TRBV7-9

CDR3aa: CASSLGTSGPRSDTQYF
j_gene: TRBJ2-3
v_gene: TRBV27

CDR3aa: CASSITSGFYNEQFF
j_gene: TRBJ2-1
v_gene: TRBV19

CDR3aa: CASSIWGGADTQYF
j_gene: TRBJ2-3
v_gene: TRBV7-2